Shown below are 19 T cell receptor beta chains from a single sample sequenced in a study of blood T cell repertoires in COVID-19. Only in-frame clones appear in the TCRdb table, and some are missing; sequencing was by immunoSEQ multiplex PCR. The sample consists of about 240,000 clones, 70% to 90% of them appearing once. The sample taken for sequencing was PBMCs or T cells enriched from blood (not recorded which). The receptors were sampled from a middle-aged woman with acute COVID-19.

This clone was seen only once. The rearrangement links TRBV2 to TRBJ1-2; TRBD1 matches 8 bases. Germline assignment: CDR1 SNHLY and CDR2 FYNNEI. V trimming: 3 bases; J trimming: 7 bases; junction bases outside the gene matches: 7. The CDR3 runs 14 residues. CDR3 region: CASSDRGTGFGYTF. In DNA, the CDR3 is TGTGCCAGCAGTGACCGGGGGACAGGCTTTGGCTACACCTTC.

In DNA form, the CDR3 reads TGCGCCAGCAGCCAAGAGGGTCCGGGATATGGCTACACCTTC. It specifies CASSQEGPGYGYTF. The rearrangement links TRBV4-1 to TRBJ1-2, with unresolved D. V was trimmed by 0 bases and J by 5 bases, leaving 10 bases between them. Germline CDR1 MGHRA, CDR2 YSYEKL. This CDR3 has 14 residues.

This clone was detected only once. The CDR3: CASSLEQWLNQPQHF. The CDR3 DNA sequence: TGTGCCAGCAGCTTGGAACAGTGGTTAAATCAGCCCCAGCATTTT. The rearrangement links TRBV5-5 to TRBJ1-5; unclear D gene. V lost 0 bases to trimming and J lost 4 bases, with 11 bases between them. The CDR3 contains 15 residues. Per the germline V gene, CDR1 is SGHKS and CDR2 is YYEKEE (reference sequence).

The chain uses TRBV7-6 and TRBJ1-1; possibly TRBD1 for D (5 bases). Trimming left V 4 bases short and J 1 base short, with 10 bases between. The CDR3 covers 14 residues. Germline V gene lookup returns CDR1 SGHVS and CDR2 FNYEAQ. In DNA form, the CDR3 reads TGTGCCAGCAGCTCCCTAGGGGCGAACACTGAAGCTTTCTTT. It codes for CASSSLGANTEAFF.

The chain combines TRBV3-1 (or the pseudogene TRBV3-2) with TRBJ2-7; 7 nucleotides line up with TRBD1. Germline V gene data show CDR1 as LGHDT and CDR2 as YNNKEL (reference sequence). This CDR3 has 17 amino acids. V lost 0 bases, J lost 0 bases, and 8 bases stayed unmatched. This CDR3 is CASSQDLAGGFSYEQYF. CDR3 coding DNA: TGTGCCAGCAGCCAAGATTTGGCAGGGGGTTTCTCCTACGAGCAGTACTTC.

This chain uses TRBV29-1 with TRBJ2-5; D is uncertain. V was cut by 4 bases and J by 5 bases, with 11 bases left in between. There are 12 residues in the CDR3. Germline CDR1 reads SQVTM; CDR2 reads ANQGSEA. CDR3 in amino acids: CSVVPTGETQYF. DNA for the CDR3: TGCAGCGTTGTACCTACGGGTGAGACCCAGTACTTC. Combining the CDR3 with reference TRBV29-1 and TRBJ2-5 gives the whole variable domain SAVISQKPSRDICQRGTSLTIQCQVDSQVTMMFWYRQQPGQSLTLIATANQGSEATYESGFVIDKFPISRPNLTFSTLTVSNMSPEDSSIYLCSVVPTGETQYFGPGTRLLVL.

Only a few counts were recorded for this clone. This sequence joins TRBV7-9 and TRBJ2-3; 9 bases align to TRBD2. V was pared by 6 bases and J by 4 bases, with 5 bases of the junction left unmatched. The CDR3 spans 14 residues. The germline V gene has CDR1 SEHNR and CDR2 FQNEAQ (reference sequence). CDR3 region: CASRVAGVADTQYF. CDR3 DNA sequence: TGTGCCAGCAGGGTAGCGGGAGTTGCAGATACGCAGTATTTT.

The chain combines TRBV6-4 with TRBJ2-2; 11 bases align to TRBD2. The ends lost 10 bases at V and 5 bases at J; junction bases unmatched: 15. Looked up from germline, CDR1 is MRHNA and CDR2 is SNTAGT. The CDR3 is 17 residues long. The CDR3 region is CATPRTGTSGVTGELFF. CDR3 in DNA: TGTGCCACCCCCCGAACCGGGACTAGCGGAGTGACCGGGGAGCTGTTTTTT.

The chain uses TRBV5-1 and TRBJ2-1, with 7 positions matching TRBD2. The CDR3 is made up of 17 amino acids. The germline V gene has CDR1 SGHRS and CDR2 YFSETQ. V shed 4 bases and J 0 bases; nucleotides not matched to a gene: 10. The CDR3: CASSRARGGSSYNEQFF. The DNA of the CDR3 is TGCGCCAGCAGCCGAGCTCGCGGCGGGAGCTCCTACAATGAGCAGTTCTTC.

The chain recombines TRBV6-2 or TRBV6-3 with TRBJ2-1, with 12 bases lining up with TRBD2. This CDR3 is 13 amino acids long. The germline V gene has CDR1 MNHEY and CDR2 SVGEGT. Unmatched junction bases numbered 4, after V lost 6 bases and J lost 10 bases. The CDR3 DNA reads TGTGCCAGCAGCCCCGGACTAGCGGGAGAGCAGTTCTTC. Translated, it gives CASSPGLAGEQFF.

This clone was seen a single time. V gene TRBV5-4 combines with J gene TRBJ2-7; 8 bases align to TRBD2. The trim removed 4 bases at V and 6 bases at J, leaving 9 bases unmatched. This CDR3 is 14 amino acids long. The germline gives CDR1 SGHNT, CDR2 YYREEE (reference sequence). The CDR3 reads CASSPRGGRPEQYF. The DNA for the CDR3 is TGTGCCAGCAGCCCTCGCGGCGGGAGGCCCGAGCAGTACTTC.

This CDR3 reads CASGKDSEEKLFF. CDR3 in DNA: TGCGCCAGCGGAAAAGACAGTGAAGAAAAACTGTTTTTT. This chain joins TRBV5-1 and TRBJ1-4, with TRBD1 as a possible D gene (5 bases). The germline gives CDR1 SGHRS, CDR2 YFSETQ. The CDR3 covers 13 residues. Trimming cost V 7 bases and J 8 bases, with 15 bases left between them.

V and J are TRBV6-2 or TRBV6-3 and TRBJ2-1; TRBD2 agrees at 13 bases. CDR3 size: 16 residues. Germline values: CDR1 MNHEY, CDR2 SVGEGT. J was trimmed by 7 bases and V by 0 bases; bases with no gene match: 3. This chain's CDR3 is CASSYSTSGRMNEQFF. In DNA, the CDR3 is TGTGCCAGCAGTTACTCGACTAGCGGGAGGATGAATGAGCAGTTCTTC.

V is TRBV29-1 and J is TRBJ2-1; maybe TRBD2 (5 bases). The CDR3 is 16 amino acids. Trimming pared 2 bases from V and 1 base from J, leaving 15 bases between. Looked up from germline, CDR1 is SQVTM and CDR2 is ANQGSEA. CDR3 in DNA: TGCAGCGTTGAAAGACTCGTACTAGGTTCCTACAATGAGCAGTTCTTC. Amino acid sequence: CSVERLVLGSYNEQFF.

The V call is TRBV2, the J call TRBJ1-2, with 8 bases that match TRBD1. From germline, CDR1 is SNHLY and CDR2 FYNNEI. The CDR3 is made up of 14 amino acids. The junction had 11 bases not matched to a gene; V was cut back by 6 bases and J by 8 bases. This CDR3 is CASSRDRLSYGYTF. The CDR3, as DNA: TGTGCCAGCAGCAGGGACAGGCTATCTTACGGCTACACCTTC. Full variable domain (missing parts from reference TRBV2 and TRBJ1-2): EPEVTQTPSHQVTQMGQEVILRCVPISNHLYFYWYRQILGQKVEFLVSFYNNEISEKSEIFDDQFSVERPDGSNFTLKIRSTKLEDSAMYFCASSRDRLSYGYTFGSGTRLTVV.

A few counts support this clone. The V and J genes are TRBV11-2 and TRBJ1-6; D gene ambiguous. The ends were cut back, 0 bases at V and 7 bases at J, with 7 bases in the middle. The CDR3 has 14 residues. Germline V lookup: CDR1 SGHAT, CDR2 FQNNGV. CDR3: CASSLDLGNSPLHF. The CDR3 nucleotides read TGTGCCAGCAGCTTAGATTTGGGCAATTCACCCCTCCACTTT.

CDR3 in amino acids: CAVAPLWNTEAFF. CDR3 DNA: TGTGCCGTAGCCCCCCTCTGGAACACTGAAGCTTTCTTT. This chain connects TRBV10-3 to TRBJ1-1; the D is unclear. This CDR3 has 13 amino acids. With 11 bases removed from V and 1 base from J, the gap between germline ends came to 14 bases. Germline lookup yields CDR1 ENHRY and CDR2 SYGVKD.

J is TRBJ2-5 and V is TRBV21-1; TRBD1 is the table's D call, not checked against the DNA. TRBV21-1 is shown as a pseudogene. CDR3 size: 16 residues. In nucleotides, the CDR3 is TGTGCCAGCAGCAAAGCAAGACAGGGCAACCAAGAGACCCAGTACTTC. Encoded protein: CASSKARQGNQETQYF.

The chain employs TRBV7-8 and TRBJ2-7, with 11 nucleotides matching TRBD2. Germline V lookup: CDR1 SGHVS, CDR2 FQNEAQ. The CDR3 runs 16 residues. Trimming removed 0 bases from V and 7 bases from J; junction bases left unmatched: 8. The CDR3 spells CASSLAVLAGGDEQYF. The CDR3 DNA reads TGTGCCAGCAGCTTAGCGGTTTTAGCGGGAGGGGATGAGCAGTACTTC.